The next 14 T cell receptor beta chains were all read from a single sample in a study of blood T cells in healthy people across ages. A sample-barcoded 5' primer and a J-beta primer mix were used in a second PCR of roughly 7 to 11 cycles. TCRdb re-derived calls from the 5' RACE reads in MiXCR, one entry per CDR3 protein. Here the sample spans about 780,000 distinct CDR3 sequences, around 24% being singletons. The same specimen was also included in a second study, on T cells of mothers and their children.

The source material was blood. Receptor source: a boy younger than 18 in good health.

As regards this clonotype: One junction end disagrees with the germline gene, perhaps due to a read error. The chain employs TRBV5-1 and TRBJ1-1; tentatively, D is TRBD1 (5 bases). In germline, CDR1 is SGHRS, CDR2 YFSETQ. The CDR3 is made up of 13 amino acids. CDR3 DNA: TGCGCCAGCAGCTTGAATCAGGACACCGAAGCTTTCTTT. Its protein product is CASSLNQDTEAFF.

In its sample, this clonotype was seen a few times. The chain has TRBV7-6 and TRBJ2-5; D tentatively reads TRBD1 or TRBD2 (6 bases each). The J call is uncertain, as TRBJ2-1 better fits the DNA end. Germline V gene lookup returns CDR1 SGHVS and CDR2 FNYEAQ. This CDR3 is built from 14 residues. For the CDR3, the DNA is TGTGCCAGCAGCTTACGGGGGCCTCGGAATGAGCAGTTCTTC. Translation: CASSLRGPRNEQFF.

The CDR3 loop reads CASSEGTGGLSYNEQFF. CDR3 DNA: TGTGCCAGCAGTGAGGGGACAGGGGGTCTCTCCTACAATGAGCAGTTCTTC. J is TRBJ2-1 and V is TRBV6-1, with TRBD1 matching 11 bases. CDR1 is MNHNS and CDR2 is SASEGT in the germline V gene. Unmatched junction bases numbered 4, after V lost 3 bases and J lost 0 bases. This CDR3 comprises 17 residues.

The rearrangement uses TRBV11-2 and TRBJ2-5, with D unresolved. From germline, CDR1 is SGHAT and CDR2 FQNNGV. The CDR3 is 13 amino acids. V was shortened by 0 bases and J by 11 bases, with 13 bases between the two germline ends. For the CDR3, the DNA is TGTGCCAGCAGCTTAGAGTGGGCTTTAAAGCAGTACTTC. The encoded protein is CASSLEWALKQYF. Supplemented by reference TRBV11-2 and TRBJ2-5, the full variable domain reads EAGVAQSPRYKIIEKRQSVAFWCNPISGHATLYWYQQILGQGPKLLIQFQNNGVVDDSQLPKDRFSAERLKGVDSTLKIQPAKLEDSAVYLCASSLEWALKQYFGPGTRLLVL.

The chain carries TRBV10-2 and TRBJ2-2; D is tentatively TRBD1 or TRBD2 (5 bases each). Germline V CDR1 and CDR2: WSHSY, SAAADI. The CDR3 covers 14 residues. V was cut by 6 bases and J by 4 bases, with 12 bases left in between. CDR3 in amino acids: CASRGPPGTGELFF. As DNA, the CDR3 is TGCGCCAGCAGGGGACCCCCGGGCACCGGGGAGCTGTTTTTT.

The chain has TRBV10-2 and TRBJ2-5; 7 bases map to TRBD2. The length of the CDR3 is 13 residues. Germline V gene data show CDR1 as WSHSY and CDR2 as SAAADI. V was clipped by 4 bases and J by 7 bases; unmatched bases: 6. The DNA of the CDR3 is TGCGCCAGCAGTGGGGGGGGTAAAGGGACCCAGTACTTC. Its translation: CASSGGGKGTQYF.

This chain uses TRBV28 with TRBJ2-5; D assignment may be TRBD1 or TRBD2 (6 bases each). This CDR3 is built from 14 residues. Germline CDR1 is MDHEN and CDR2 is SYDVKM. The germline V and J ends were trimmed by 6 bases and 7 bases, with 18 bases remaining between them. In nucleotides, the CDR3 is TGTGCCAGCAGCCTTACCGGGGGCTTAGTGACCCAGTACTTC. Protein: CASSLTGGLVTQYF.

CDR3 DNA: TGTGCCAGCAGGCAGGGTAATAGTCCTGGCACAGATACGCAGTATTTT. It is translated as CASRQGNSPGTDTQYF. The chain couples TRBV7-9 to TRBJ2-3; TRBD1 is a possible D gene (5 bases). Deletions cut 6 bases from V and 1 base from J, with 17 bases between. This CDR3 contains 16 residues. From germline, CDR1 is SEHNR and CDR2 FQNEAQ (reference sequence).

This clonotype was seen ten or more times. This rearrangement joins TRBV12-3 or TRBV12-4 to TRBJ1-3; no firm D call. The CDR3 totals 15 residues. The V and J ends lost 7 bases and 3 bases respectively, with 16 bases between them. The CDR3: CASKVSVRLGNTIYF. DNA of the CDR3: TGTGCCAGCAAAGTGTCGGTTCGGCTTGGAAACACCATATATTTT.

This clonotype was picked up a small number of times. The J gene is TRBJ2-3, the V gene TRBV24-1, with D perhaps TRBD1 (7 bases). CDR3 size: 14 residues. Germline CDR1 reads KGHDR; CDR2 reads SFDVKD. The germline V and J ends were trimmed by 10 bases and 0 bases, with 13 bases remaining between them. CDR3 DNA: TGTGCCACGAAGGGGGCGGGGAGCACAGATACGCAGTATTTT. It codes for CATKGAGSTDTQYF.

The V and J genes are TRBV28 and TRBJ2-4; perhaps TRBD2 as D (5 bases). V dropped 4 bases and J dropped 9 bases, with 22 bases sitting between them. CDR1 and CDR2 (germline): MDHEN, SYDVKM. The CDR3 has 16 residues. Written as DNA, the CDR3 is TGTGCCAGCAGTTCCGTCACCCGGGGAGTGGAGGCCATTCAGTACTTC. It codes for CASSSVTRGVEAIQYF.

The sample holds a few counts of this clonotype. This chain joins TRBV5-1 and TRBJ1-2; D call uncertain. The CDR3 runs to 12 residues. Germline V gene lookup returns CDR1 SGHRS and CDR2 YFSETQ. V was cut by 3 bases and J by 6 bases, with 9 bases left in between. CDR3 nucleotides: TGCGCCAGCAGCTGGGGAAGTGATGGCTACACCTTC. Encoded protein: CASSWGSDGYTF. Drawing the rest from reference TRBV5-1 and TRBJ1-2, the complete variable domain is KAGVTQTPRYLIKTRGQQVTLSCSPISGHRSVSWYQQTPGQGLQFLFEYFSETQRNKGNFPGRFSGRQFSNSRSEMNVSTLELGDSALYLCASSWGSDGYTFGSGTRLTVV.

This sequence joins TRBV18 and TRBJ1-2; D gene unclear. The CDR3 has 13 residues. Germline lookup yields CDR1 KGHSH and CDR2 LQKENI. Deletions cut 3 bases from V and 8 bases from J, with 13 bases between. The CDR3 is CASSPGPGEGYTF. In DNA form, the CDR3 reads TGTGCCAGCTCACCCGGACCGGGTGAGGGCTACACCTTC.

J is TRBJ2-3 and V is TRBV30; TRBD2 might be the D (5 bases). Germline V gene lookup returns CDR1 GTSNPN and CDR2 SVGIG (reference sequence). V gave up 3 bases and J gave up 4 bases, with 20 bases separating them. The CDR3 extends over 16 amino acids. CDR3 protein: CAWSDKTSGRSDTQYF. For the CDR3, the DNA is TGTGCCTGGAGCGATAAGACATCGGGGAGATCAGATACGCAGTATTTT.